This entry is about one T cell receptor beta chain. No antigen is known for it. Each sample yielded approximately 92,000 assayed TCR templates. Assay: immunoSEQ multiplex PCR; the TCRdb copy retains only in-frame clones and omits some. This table holds over 60,000 clones, about 90% found once. The source of the sample is a study of siplizumab effects on memory and regulatory T cells. Study results and limitations: Solely a minor proportion of alloreactive clones could be assigned to unstimulated subsets. Under siplizumab, an average roughly 69% of mappable alloreactive CD4+ clones were Treg-derived, compared with 25% to 30% in controls. Alloreactive sequences tracing back to unstimulated CD4+ memory cells fell significantly with siplizumab.

The ends lost 5 bases at V and 6 bases at J; junction bases unmatched: 9. There are 15 residues in the CDR3. CDR1 is LNHNV and CDR2 is YYDKDF in the germline V gene (reference sequence). Sequencing used CD8+ T cells sorted from blood. This clonotype was sampled from a human donor in good health. V and J are TRBV15 and TRBJ2-2; TRBD2 aligns across 7 bases. The DNA for the CDR3 is TGTGCCACCAGCTACAATCGGGACTATGCCGGGGAGCTGTTTTTT. It encodes CATSYNRDYAGELFF.